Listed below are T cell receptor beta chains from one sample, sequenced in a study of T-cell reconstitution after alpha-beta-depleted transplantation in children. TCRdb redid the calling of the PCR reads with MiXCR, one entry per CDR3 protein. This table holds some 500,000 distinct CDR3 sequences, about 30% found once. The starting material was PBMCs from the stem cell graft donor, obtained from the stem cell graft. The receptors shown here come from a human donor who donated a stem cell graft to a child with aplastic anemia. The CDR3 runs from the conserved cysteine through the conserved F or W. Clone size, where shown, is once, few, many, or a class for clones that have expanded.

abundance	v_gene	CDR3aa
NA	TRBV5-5	CASSLVSSGLYYGYTF
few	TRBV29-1	CSVRGGASGSTDTQYF
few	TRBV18	CASSNMDTEQFF
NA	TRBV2	CASSGRLGNQPQHF
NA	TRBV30	CAWDYHGVDEQFF
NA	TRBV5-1	CASSLGRGLSRPSEQFF
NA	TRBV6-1	CASTPQGGGYTEAFF
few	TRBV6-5	CASSYTRLQREWNEQFF
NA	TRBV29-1	CSVDGVDGNYEQYF
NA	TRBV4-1	CASSQGPGQGTDTQYF
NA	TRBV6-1	CASRVDRAGGKLFF
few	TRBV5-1	CASSLEGTLYNEQFF
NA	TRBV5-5	CASRTGPSYEQYF
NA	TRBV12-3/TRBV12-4	CASSPGQGSPGELFF
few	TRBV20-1	CSVLVRGNEKLFF
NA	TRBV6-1	CASRRGHTNTEAFF
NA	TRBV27	CASIPMGRVKDTQYF
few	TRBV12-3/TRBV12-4	CASSSPWTSGSTDTQYF
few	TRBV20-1	CSANEAGRSSYNEQFF
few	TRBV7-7	CASSPSGTANTGELFF
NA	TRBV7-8	CASSSTRTGTTEAFF
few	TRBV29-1	CSAQRAADTQYF
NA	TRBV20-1	CSAGGATHRGAQYF
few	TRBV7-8	CASSLWGVAGEVILCEQFF
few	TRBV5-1	CASSLVQIQETQYF
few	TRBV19	CASRTSGNTGELFF
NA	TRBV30	CAWDISSGNTIYF
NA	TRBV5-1	CASRESGAVAGTQYF
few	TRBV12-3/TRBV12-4	CASSLAGQGAGELFF
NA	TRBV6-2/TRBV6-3	CASKWDSYNEQFF
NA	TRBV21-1	CASIRTGRNSGNTIYF
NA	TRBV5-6	CASSLISQVALSRGEQYF
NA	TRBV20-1	CSAQGGGAGQPQHF
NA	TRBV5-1	CASSPLGEGRTYNEQFF
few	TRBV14	CASSPGQGGYNSPLHF
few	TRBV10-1	CASSESGAGGSTDTQYF
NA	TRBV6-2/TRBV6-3	CASPQRNEKLFF